These 26 T cell receptor beta chains share one sample of origin, sequenced in a study of shared clonotypes between healthy human individuals. Using immunoSEQ multiplex PCR, the repertoire was profiled, and TCRdb retains in-frame clones only, with some absent. The sample lists a few million clones, 85% to 95% occurring once. The specimen was naive CD4+ T cells from PBMCs. Noted subset: CD45RA+ positively selected. The receptor set was obtained from a man aged 18-30 years in good health. Some clones in this sample may be carry-over from other donors' samples.

This clone was counted once. This rearrangement joins TRBV18 to TRBJ2-7, with 10 bases that match TRBD2. Germline CDR1 reads KGHSH; CDR2 reads LQKENI. This CDR3 has 15 residues. The V gene end was trimmed by 3 bases and the J gene end by 4 bases; junction bases not matched to a gene: 6. CDR3 region: CASSPQAGGFYEQYF. The CDR3 nucleotides read TGTGCCAGCTCACCGCAAGCGGGAGGGTTTTACGAGCAGTACTTC.

This clone has just a few counts. The chain employs TRBV5-6 and TRBJ1-5; unclear D gene. Trimming shortened V by 0 bases and J by 7 bases, and 17 bases separated the two germline ends. The CDR3 length is 16 residues. Germline CDR1 reads SGHDT; CDR2 reads YYEEEE. CDR3 residues: CASSLDDRRRNQPQHF. CDR3 bases: TGTGCCAGCAGCTTGGATGATAGGCGGAGGAACCAGCCCCAGCATTTT.

The V call is TRBV9, the J call TRBJ2-3; D uncertain. Trimming cost V 4 bases and J 0 bases, with 12 bases left between them. CDR1 and CDR2 (germline): SGDLS, YYNGEE. This CDR3 has 15 amino acids. The CDR3 sequence is CASSPSVGSTDTQYF. DNA of the CDR3: TGTGCCAGCAGCCCAAGCGTCGGGAGCACAGATACGCAGTATTTT.

The rearrangement joins TRBV27 to TRBJ1-2; no clear D. This CDR3 region has 13 residues. Trimming took off 2 bases at V and 4 bases at J, with 8 bases between the two ends. Germline V gene data show CDR1 as MNHEY and CDR2 as SMNVEV (reference sequence). In DNA, the CDR3 is TGTGCCAGCAGTTTAAAAATAGGCTATGGCTACACCTTC. Translated: CASSLKIGYGYTF.

The chain is built from TRBV7-2 and TRBJ1-2, with no clear D. Germline V lookup: CDR1 SGHTA, CDR2 FQGNSA. The V and J ends lost 5 bases and 6 bases respectively, with 16 bases between them. The CDR3 is 14 amino acids. CDR3 nucleotides: TGTGCCAGCAGCCTAAACGGGATTTCGGATGGCTACACCTTC. It yields the protein CASSLNGISDGYTF.

DNA for the CDR3: TGCGCCAGCAGCTTGGATCCGCCTGGGATGGGCTACAATGAGCAGTTCTTC. Translating gives CASSLDPPGMGYNEQFF. The rearrangement uses TRBV5-1 and TRBJ2-1; no firm D call. Germline-derived CDR1 and CDR2 are SGHRS and YFSETQ. The CDR3 has 17 residues. V was pared by 0 bases and J by 3 bases, with 16 bases between. The whole variable domain, remainder taken from reference TRBV5-1 and TRBJ2-1, is KAGVTQTPRYLIKTRGQQVTLSCSPISGHRSVSWYQQTPGQGLQFLFEYFSETQRNKGNFPGRFSGRQFSNSRSEMNVSTLELGDSALYLCASSLDPPGMGYNEQFFGPGTRLTVL.

V usage is TRBV7-2 and J usage is TRBJ2-1; 8 bases line up with TRBD1. The germline V gene encodes CDR1 SGHTA and CDR2 FQGNSA. The CDR3 has 14 amino acids. Trimming at V came to 5 bases and at J to 5 bases, leaving 5 bases not matched to a gene. In nucleotides, the CDR3 is TGTGCCAGCAGCATCTCACAGGGGGACAATGAGCAGTTCTTC. Its protein product is CASSISQGDNEQFF.

V and J are TRBV6-1 and TRBJ2-1, with 14 bases aligning to TRBD2. This CDR3 is 22 amino acids long. Germline V gene sequence: CDR1 MNHNS, CDR2 SASEGT. The V gene end was trimmed by 2 bases and the J gene end by 1 base; junction bases not matched to a gene: 16. Here the CDR3 reads CASSELQKGLAGAPRSYNEQFF. The CDR3 DNA is TGTGCCAGCAGTGAACTCCAGAAGGGACTAGCGGGAGCCCCCAGATCCTACAATGAGCAGTTCTTC.

The chain couples TRBV25-1 to TRBJ2-1; perhaps TRBD2 as D (5 bases). Germline CDR1 is MGHDK and CDR2 is SYGVNS. V was shortened by 2 bases and J by 0 bases, with 11 bases between the two germline ends. CDR3 length equals 16 residues. The CDR3 sequence: CASSELGGTSYNEQFF. DNA of the CDR3: TGTGCCAGCAGTGAACTCGGAGGTACCTCCTACAATGAGCAGTTCTTC.

The CDR3 spells CASSLGGTSGLQETQYF. The CDR3 nucleotides read TGTGCCAGCAGCTTAGGGGGGACTAGCGGGTTGCAAGAGACCCAGTACTTC. This chain connects TRBV11-2 to TRBJ2-5; the match to TRBD2 covers 12 bases. The CDR3 has 17 amino acids. CDR1 SGHAT and CDR2 FQNNGV come from the germline V gene. Trimming took 1 base from V and 2 from J; bases not matched to a gene: 5.

A note on this clone: It may be a read error: a sequence one base away is much more abundant. At the DNA level, this CDR3 is encoded by other sequences in the same sample as well. The J gene is TRBJ1-1, the V gene TRBV25-1, with D hard to call. CDR1 MGHDK and CDR2 SYGVNS come from the germline V gene. The V and J ends lost 4 bases and 2 bases respectively, with 2 bases between them. CDR3 length: 11 residues. The CDR3 protein is CASSVNTEAFF. CDR3 nucleotide sequence: TGTGCCAGCAGTGTAAACACTGAAGCTTTCTTT.

The chain joins TRBV28 to TRBJ2-5; 9 bases match TRBD2. V shed 10 bases, J shed 1 base, and the junction held 13 bases outside the gene matches. Germline CDR1 and CDR2: MDHEN and SYDVKM. The CDR3 contains 16 residues. This CDR3 reads CATGFLLAGTQETQYF. CDR3 nucleotides: TGTGCCACCGGGTTCCTCCTAGCGGGGACCCAAGAGACCCAGTACTTC.

The chain couples TRBV5-1 to TRBJ2-1; D not certain. The CDR3 totals 15 residues. The V and J ends lost 2 bases and 4 bases respectively, with 13 bases between them. The germline gives CDR1 SGHRS, CDR2 YFSETQ. This CDR3 reads CASSFAAVVYNEQFF. In nucleotides, the CDR3 is TGCGCCAGCAGCTTCGCGGCAGTGGTTTACAATGAGCAGTTCTTC.

J is TRBJ2-3 and V is TRBV7-9; no clear D. The germline gives CDR1 SEHNR, CDR2 FQNEAQ (reference sequence). CDR3 size: 13 residues. V was cut by 6 bases and J by 2 bases, with 9 bases left in between. For the CDR3, the DNA is TGTGCCAGCAGGATAGATTCCACAGATACGCAGTATTTT. Its translation is CASRIDSTDTQYF.

This chain connects TRBV13 to TRBJ1-1; 7 positions agree with TRBD1. Germline trimming cut 4 bases from V and 0 bases from J; bases unmatched to any gene: 2. CDR1 and CDR2 from the germline V gene are PRHDT and FYEKMQ (reference sequence). The CDR3 consists of 14 residues. The CDR3 DNA is TGTGCCAGCAGCTCGACAGGGCTGAACACTGAAGCTTTCTTT. Translation gives CASSSTGLNTEAFF.

The V gene is TRBV18, the J gene TRBJ1-2; D uncertain. Germline assignment: CDR1 KGHSH and CDR2 LQKENI. The CDR3 runs 12 residues. V lost 6 bases and J lost 5, with 10 bases in between. The CDR3 sequence: CASSRDKYGYTF. The CDR3 DNA reads as TGTGCCAGCTCCCGGGATAAATATGGCTACACCTTC.

The chain has TRBV10-3 and TRBJ1-2, with D unclear. The CDR3 is 12 residues long. Trimming removed 5 bases from V and 5 bases from J, with 9 bases in between. Germline values: CDR1 ENHRY, CDR2 SYGVKD. The CDR3 is CAISFEEYGYTF. CDR3 in DNA: TGTGCCATCAGTTTTGAAGAGTATGGCTACACCTTC.

The chain recombines TRBV7-8 with TRBJ1-5; 8 bases match TRBD1. The ends lost 0 bases at V and 3 bases at J; junction bases unmatched: 7. CDR3 length equals 17 residues. CDR1 and CDR2 (germline): SGHVS, FQNEAQ. CDR3 protein: CASSLAQAGGPNQPQHF. CDR3 sequence (DNA): TGTGCCAGCAGCTTAGCGCAGGCAGGGGGCCCCAATCAGCCCCAGCATTTT.

The V call is TRBV20-1, the J call TRBJ2-3, with D unclear. The CDR3 has 9 amino acids. Germline CDR1 reads DFQATT; CDR2 reads SNEGSKA (reference sequence). Here the CDR3 DNA reads TGCAGCGGATCAGATACGCAGTATTTT. Its translation is CSGSDTQYF.

As concerns this clone: Other DNA sequences in the same sample also yield this CDR3. This chain links TRBV18 with TRBJ2-6; 7 bases align to TRBD1. Looked up from germline, CDR1 is KGHSH and CDR2 is LQKENI. V was pared by 3 bases and J by 2 bases, with 1 base of the junction left unmatched. The length of the CDR3 is 15 residues. In nucleotides, the CDR3 is TGTGCCAGCTCACCTGGACAGGCTGGGGCCAACGTCCTGACTTTC. This encodes CASSPGQAGANVLTF. Full variable domain (missing parts from reference TRBV18 and TRBJ2-6): NAGVMQNPRHLVRRRGQEARLRCSPMKGHSHVYWYRQLPEEGLKFMVYLQKENIIDESGMPKERFSAEFPKEGPSILRIQQVVRGDSAAYFCASSPGQAGANVLTFGAGSRLTVL.

V is TRBV28 and J is TRBJ1-5, with D perhaps TRBD1 (6 bases). Germline CDR1 and CDR2: MDHEN and SYDVKM. V lost 6 bases, J lost 5 bases, and 20 bases lay in between. This CDR3 comprises 16 residues. The CDR3: CASRTSTGKMYQPQHF. The CDR3 coding sequence is TGTGCCAGCAGGACATCGACAGGAAAGATGTATCAGCCCCAGCATTTT.

The chain couples TRBV5-1 to TRBJ1-2; D is uncertain. Germline assignment: CDR1 SGHRS and CDR2 YFSETQ. The germline V and J ends were trimmed by 3 bases and 8 bases, with 8 bases remaining between them. The CDR3 has 11 residues. CDR3 in amino acids: CASSSQWGYTF. The DNA of the CDR3 is TGCGCCAGCAGCTCGCAGTGGGGCTACACCTTC.

Details on this clone: Other DNA sequences in the same sample also yield this CDR3. The chain uses TRBV5-4 and TRBJ2-7, with D maybe TRBD2 (5 bases). CDR3 length: 14 amino acids. V dropped 4 bases and J dropped 0 bases, with 11 bases sitting between them. Per the germline V gene, CDR1 is SGHNT and CDR2 is YYREEE (reference sequence). CDR3 in amino acids: CASSRTGSSYEQYF. As DNA, the CDR3 is TGTGCCAGCAGCCGGACGGGGAGCTCCTACGAGCAGTACTTC.

This clone was counted once. The chain combines TRBV15 with TRBJ1-5; 8 positions agree with TRBD1. This CDR3 region has 16 residues. V shed 2 bases, J shed 5 bases, and the junction held 8 bases outside the gene matches. From germline, CDR1 is LNHNV and CDR2 YYDKDF (reference sequence). The CDR3 protein is CATSRIYRGYDQPQHF. The CDR3 DNA is TGTGCCACCAGCAGAATTTACAGGGGGTACGATCAGCCCCAGCATTTT.

The chain has TRBV5-1 and TRBJ2-7, with TRBD2 matching 9 bases. With V trimmed by 0 bases and J by 0 bases, 4 bases remained unmatched. CDR1 and CDR2 (germline): SGHRS, YFSETQ. The CDR3 covers 16 residues. CDR3 protein: CASSLGGTSSSYEQYF. DNA of the CDR3: TGCGCCAGCAGCTTGGGGGGGACTAGCAGCTCCTACGAGCAGTACTTC.

The chain combines TRBV10-3 with TRBJ1-2; 8 nucleotides align to TRBD1. The germline gives CDR1 ENHRY, CDR2 SYGVKD. The CDR3 has 13 amino acids. Trimming cost V 10 bases and J 2 bases; bases outside gene matches: 6. The CDR3 reads CATGQGANYGYTF. The CDR3 DNA sequence: TGTGCCACTGGACAGGGAGCAAACTATGGCTACACCTTC.